This T cell receptor beta chain was identified in a study of T-cell reconstitution after alpha-beta-depleted transplantation in children. Overall study findings and caveats: Alpha-beta T cells present about two months after transplant were reported to originate from several hundred expanded graft clones. Surviving recipient T cells and thymic progenitors produced the high day-60 TCRbeta diversity seen in some patients. The authors attributed T-cell counts and diversity one year after transplant mostly to newly produced T cells.

Construction of the TCRbeta library involved unique molecular identifiers. Each CDR3 protein gets one entry after TCRdb re-called the PCR reads with MiXCR. The sample includes fewer than 250,000 distinct CDR3 sequences, approximately 17% of them seen just once. Turning to this clonotype: Its target is unknown.

Germline loops: CDR1 MNHEY, CDR2 SMNVEV (reference sequence). The CDR3 extends over 15 amino acids. Trimming took 5 bases from V and 8 from J, leaving 18 bases between them. This chain connects TRBV27 to TRBJ1-4; D unclear. The source of this sequence is a male patient aged 2-15 years who had a stem cell transplant for acute lymphoblastic leukemia, so the T cells may come from the graft donor. The sample in question was PBMCs, mostly from graft donor cells, obtained 360 days after TCRalphabeta/CD19-depleted stem cell transplant. CDR3 residues: CASSVSQRVDEKLFF. CDR3 coding DNA: TGTGCCAGCAGTGTCTCACAGCGGGTGGACGAAAAACTGTTTTTT. Looking up the rest from reference TRBV27 and TRBJ1-4 gives the full variable domain: EAQVTQNPRYLITVTGKKLTVTCSQNMNHEYMSWYRQDPGLGLRQIYYSMNVEVTDKGDVPEGYKVSRKEKRNFPLILESPSPNQTSLYFCASSVSQRVDEKLFFGSGTQLSVL.